This T cell receptor beta chain was sequenced during a study of OX40 agonist ivuxolimab in advanced cancers. Study-level results: Also showing low normalized T-cell clonal expansion were some of the nonresponders. Mean expanded clone counts were higher in CD8+ than CD4+ T cells. Researchers did not determine the expanded peripheral T cells' antigen specificity.

Patients were ineligible given autoimmune disease history or systemic immunosuppression. Assay used: immunoSEQ multiplex PCR; TCRdb lists only in-frame clones, some missing. The sample includes 15,000 or so clones, approximately 85% of them seen just once. CDR3 length: 14 residues. The germline V gene has CDR1 SGHAT and CDR2 FQNNGV. V was pared by 2 bases and J by 0 bases, with 8 bases between. Note on this clone: Its antigen is currently unknown.

The sequencing here drew on CD4+ or CD8+ T cells sorted from blood, taken in a trial of the OX40 agonist ivuxolimab. The chain couples TRBV11-2 to TRBJ2-7, with D unresolved. This TCR derives from an adult with an advanced solid tumor such as melanoma, head and neck, liver or kidney cancer. This CDR3 is CASSLHWSSYEQYF. DNA for the CDR3: TGTGCCAGCAGCTTACACTGGAGCTCCTACGAGCAGTACTTC.